This T cell receptor (beta chain) emerged from a study of read filtering for tumor transcriptome and immune sequencing. Looking at the study overall: IR-seq gave about 3.5 to 10.27 million TCR reads per sample; RNA-seq gave about 75 to 1,400.

Ten or more counts support this clonotype. The antigen remains unidentified. Whole-study findings and limits: The CD138-negative fraction was mixed bone marrow immune cells, not pure T cells. IR-seq and RNA-seq agreed better without single-read clonotypes. Roughly 80% of IR-seq clonotypes had a single read, yet these held about 3.4% of reads.

Between the trimmed V and J ends, which lost 4 bases and 5 bases, there was a span of 5 bases. Germline loops: CDR1 KGHDR, CDR2 SFDVKD. The CDR3 length is 12 residues. This library used around 400 ng RNA and molecular barcoded adaptors spanning alpha/delta and beta/gamma chains. TCRdb re-derived calls from the reads in MiXCR, one entry per CDR3 protein. The data hold some 120,000 distinct CDR3 sequences, with 10% to 15% observed a single time. The specimen was a population of CD138-negative cells sorted from bone marrow. This receptor was taken from a donor aged 40 or over with multiple myeloma. V gene TRBV24-1 combines with J gene TRBJ1-5; no clear D. The CDR3 nucleotides are TGTGCCACCAGTGACTGGGATCAGCCCCAGCATTTT. Translated, it gives CATSDWDQPQHF.